The 7 T cell receptor beta chains below come from one sample, sequenced in a study of blood T cells in healthy people across ages. For the second PCR, which ran for about 7 to 11 cycles, a sample-barcoded 5' primer and a J-beta primer mix were used. Via MiXCR, TCRdb re-called the 5' RACE reads, giving one row per CDR3 protein. The table has some 1.5 million distinct CDR3 sequences, 25% to 30% seen once. The sequenced sample consisted of blood. All receptors derive from a woman aged 25 to 45 in good health.

CDR3 in amino acids: CATYDRDRSSYEQYF. The CDR3 coding sequence is TGTGCCACCTACGACCGGGACCGAAGCTCCTACGAGCAGTACTTC. The chain is built from TRBV6-2 or TRBV6-3 and TRBJ2-7; the D gene could be TRBD1 or TRBD2 (5 bases each). With 10 bases removed from V and 0 bases from J, the gap between germline ends came to 19 bases. The CDR3 spans 15 residues. Germline V gene sequence: CDR1 MNHEY, CDR2 SVGEGT.

This clonotype was detected once. Sequence at one end of the junction differs from germline and may be a read error. The chain joins TRBV11-2 to TRBJ1-1; no reliable D call. The CDR3 sequence is 13 residues long. Germline V gene lookup returns CDR1 SGHAT and CDR2 FQNNGV. CDR3 sequence reads: CASTISMNTEAFF. CDR3 nucleotides: TGTGCCAGCACCATATCCATGAACACTGAAGCCTTCTTT.

Worth noting for this clonotype: A read error may be the cause here, since a much bigger clone is one base away. V is TRBV12-3 or TRBV12-4 and J is TRBJ2-1; 12 nucleotides match TRBD1. There are 15 residues in the CDR3. V dropped 8 bases and J dropped 9; count of bases not matched to a gene: 11. The CDR3 region has the DNA TGTGCCAGCGGTCGGGGGACAGGGGGCCACATTGAGCAGTTCTTC. Amino acid sequence: CASGRGTGGHIEQFF.

The chain links TRBV27 to TRBJ2-3, with 10 bases aligning to TRBD2. The CDR3 sequence is 16 residues long. V lost 6 bases, J lost 2 bases, and 8 bases stayed unmatched. CDR1 is MNHEY, CDR2 SMNVEV, per germline (reference sequence). The CDR3 DNA reads as TGTGCCAGCAGGGTGAGCGGGGGGGCCCTCACAGATACGCAGTATTTT. Translation gives CASRVSGGALTDTQYF.

This sequence joins TRBV29-1 and TRBJ1-1; no definite D call. Germline CDR1 reads SQVTM; CDR2 reads ANQGSEA. The CDR3 consists of 13 residues. Here the CDR3 reads CSAVLPRDTEAFF. The CDR3 nucleotides are TGCAGTGCTGTACTGCCGAGGGACACTGAAGCTTTCTTT.

This clonotype occurred a few times. A much larger clone lies a single base off, so this may be a read error. The chain is built from TRBV10-2 and TRBJ1-5; the match to TRBD1 covers 9 bases. This CDR3 comprises 13 residues. With 6 bases clipped from V and 7 bases from J, the junction kept 4 bases outside the gene matches. Germline assignment: CDR1 WSHSY and CDR2 SAAADI. The CDR3 DNA reads as TGCGCCAGCAGGCTGGGACAGGGCCAGCCCCAGCATTTT. It is translated as CASRLGQGQPQHF.

V is TRBV20-1 and J is TRBJ2-1, with a possible D match to TRBD1 (6 bases). Germline assignment: CDR1 DFQATT and CDR2 SNEGSKA (reference sequence). V was clipped by 0 bases and J by 4 bases, with 16 bases between them. The CDR3 runs 16 residues. CDR3 amino acids: CSARDRFRGLYNEQFF. DNA for the CDR3: TGCAGTGCTAGAGATCGCTTCAGGGGATTATACAATGAGCAGTTCTTC.